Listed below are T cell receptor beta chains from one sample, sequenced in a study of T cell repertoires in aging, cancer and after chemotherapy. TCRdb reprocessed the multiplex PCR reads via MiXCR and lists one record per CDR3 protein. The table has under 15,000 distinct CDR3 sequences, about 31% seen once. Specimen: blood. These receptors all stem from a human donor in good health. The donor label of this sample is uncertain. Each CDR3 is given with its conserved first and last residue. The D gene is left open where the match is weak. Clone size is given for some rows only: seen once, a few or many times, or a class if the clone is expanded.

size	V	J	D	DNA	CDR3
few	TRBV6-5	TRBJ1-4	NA	TGTGCCAGCAGTCCGGGACTCACGTTTGAAAAACTGTTTTTT	CASSPGLTFEKLFF
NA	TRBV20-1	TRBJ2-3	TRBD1	TGCAGTGCCCGACGGGGACAGGTCACAGATACGCAGTATTTT	CSARRGQVTDTQYF
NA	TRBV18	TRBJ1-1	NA	TGTGCCAGCTCACCACCGTGGGGTAGAACTGAAGCTTTCTTT	CASSPPWGRTEAFF
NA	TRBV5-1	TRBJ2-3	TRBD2	TGCGCCAGCAGCTTGGCCGCTTTGGCGGGGGGCCGCACAGATACGCAGTATTTT	CASSLAALAGGRTDTQYF
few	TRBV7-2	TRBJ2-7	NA	TGTGCCAGCAGCCTCGGGGGCAGACAGTACTTC	CASSLGGRQYF
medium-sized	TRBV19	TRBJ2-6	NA	TGTGCCAGTAGTCTCGCCCTCTCTGGGGCCAACGTCCTGACTTTC	CASSLALSGANVLTF
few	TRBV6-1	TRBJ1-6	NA	TGTGCCAGCGAGGGTCAACCCAGGGGAGGATCACCCCTCCACTTT	CASEGQPRGGSPLHF
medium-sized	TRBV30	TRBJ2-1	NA	TGTGCCTGGAGTGGGCAACTGTACAATGAGCAGTTCTTC	CAWSGQLYNEQFF
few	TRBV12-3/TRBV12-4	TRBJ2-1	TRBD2	TGTGCCAGCAGTCCCGCGGGGGGGGGCTACAATGAGCAGTTCTTC	CASSPAGGGYNEQFF
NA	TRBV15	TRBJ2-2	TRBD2	TGTGCCACCAGCGGGGCTAGCGGTCCCACCGGGGAGCTGTTTTTT	CATSGASGPTGELFF
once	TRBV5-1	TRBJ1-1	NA	TGCGCCAGCGGTCGGGGGTATGGCACTGAAGCTTTCTTT	CASGRGYGTEAFF
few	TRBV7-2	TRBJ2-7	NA	TGTGCCAGCAGCTTAGTCGTAGGCGATAAAGAGCAGTACTTC	CASSLVVGDKEQYF
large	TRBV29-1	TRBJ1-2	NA	TGCAGCGTTGAAGGGGGCGCTGACTATGGCTACACCTTC	CSVEGGADYGYTF
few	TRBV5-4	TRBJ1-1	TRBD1	TGTGCCAGCAGCAAACCGGGACAGGGATCCACTGAAGCTTTCTTT	CASSKPGQGSTEAFF
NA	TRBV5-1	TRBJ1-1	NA	TGCGCCAGCAGCGTGCGGGGCACTGAAGCTTTCTTT	CASSVRGTEAFF
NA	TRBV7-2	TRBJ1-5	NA	TGTGCCAGCAGCTTAAAGGAAGATCAGCCCCAGCATTTT	CASSLKEDQPQHF
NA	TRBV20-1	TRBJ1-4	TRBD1	TGCAGTGCTATGACAGGGGGGTTGGAAAAACTGTTTTTT	CSAMTGGLEKLFF